The present T cell receptor (beta chain) was sequenced within a study of blood T cell repertoires in COVID-19 (dated by TCRdb to between 2020 and 2021). With regard to the full study: Samples covering the acute and convalescent phases of COVID-19 were provided by collaborators in the United States, Italy and Spain. The repertoires were released in a freely available public database meant as a resource for research on the immune response to SARS-CoV-2. The samples were drawn from the first 160 participants of the ongoing ImmuneRACE study and from 1,254 subjects provided by 6 global collaborators. Subjects who had been exposed to COVID-19, were actively infected with it, or had recovered from it provided the deeply sampled blood TCRbeta repertoires that made up the dataset. The material from the prospective study consisted of cDNA or gDNA derived from T cells, B-cell-depleted T cells, or PBMCs. Where available, HLA class I and class II types were obtained from metadata supplied by the sample provider rather than from assay-based typing. A de-identified subject ID, COVID-19 status, age in years and sex were almost always included in the sample metadata.

From the cysteine up to the phenylalanine, the CDR3 has a length of 15 residues. Left in the record is the CDR3 DNA by itself, 45 bases read in frame from the first base. V gives up 1 base and J gives up 1 base, and the segment between their germline ends measures 10 bases. The germline V gene sets CDR1 to SGHDN and CDR2 to FVKESK. Here is what the overall study found, with its caveats: The quantity of clinical and demographic metadata differed by source and by participant and was supplied without curation.

The table lists this clone with a few counts. The clone's antigen remains unknown. Within one base of it there is no much larger clone, and no base qualities were kept. The collaborating institutions used their own protocols to collect whole blood in K2EDTA tubes. For TCRbeta analysis, collaborators shipped samples as frozen whole blood, isolated PBMCs, or DNA extracted from either of those sample types. The immunoSEQ Assay, a bias-controlled multiplex PCR, was used to amplify TCRbeta CDR3 regions from genomic DNA. The paper's processing steps were these. The number of nucleated cells in each sample was estimated by amplification of reference gene primers within the assay. To quantify the absolute abundance of each unique TCRbeta CDR3 rearrangement, sequence reads were collapsed and filtered. For each sample, productive Simpson clonality was calculated as the square root of Simpson's diversity index over productive rearrangements. Imported from immuneACCESS, the table was reduced by TCRdb to in-frame sequences with V and J called. These copies leave out some clones; in studies compared against another copy, an unresolved V gene accounts for under half, and the cause of the remainder is not known. The V and J calls and clone size are taken from that table; D and trimming were inferred from the DNA. This sample lists over 60,000 clones; roughly nine tenths were detected once. The ten largest clones take up 1.3% of the sample.

The specimen was peripheral blood. The chain couples TRBV14 to TRBJ1-2; perhaps TRBD1 is the D gene, with 5 bases matching. This TCR came from a man aged 60 to 69 with acute or convalescent COVID-19. The DNA sequence reads TGTGCCAGCAGCCAAGGTTTGGGGCGTAACTATGGCTACACCTTC. Its protein product is CASSQGLGRNYGYTF. The CDR3 plus the reference TRBV14 and TRBJ1-2 genes for the other parts give the full variable domain: EAGVTQFPSHSVIEKGQTVTLRCDPISGHDNLYWYRRVMGKEIKFLLHFVKESKQDESGMPNNRFLAERTGGTYSTLKVQPAELEDSGVYFCASSQGLGRNYGYTFGSGTRLTVV.